The 11 T cell receptor beta chains in this list originate from one sample, sequenced in a study of cytomegalovirus exposure and HLA in healthy donors. Amplification used 60 Vbeta primers and 13 Jbeta primers. TCRdb's copy holds only in-frame clones and misses some; the assay was immunoSEQ multiplex PCR. The sample has 180,000 or so clones, approximately 81% seen once. Specimen: PBMCs. All receptors come from a woman between 50 and 59 years old in good health and CMV-seronegative.

This clone has more than one count but fewer than ten. The chain joins TRBV4-1 to TRBJ2-3; weak D call: TRBD2 (6 bases). V was clipped by 3 bases and J by 4 bases, with 14 bases between them. CDR1 is MGHRA, CDR2 YSYEKL, per germline. There are 15 residues in the CDR3. CDR3 protein: CASSHGGGDPDTQYF. In nucleotides, the CDR3 is TGCGCCAGCAGCCATGGGGGAGGAGATCCAGATACGCAGTATTTT.

CDR3 loop: CASSFGDRHNQPQHF. The CDR3 coding sequence is TGTGCCAGCAGCTTTGGGGACAGACACAATCAGCCCCAGCATTTT. The rearrangement links TRBV7-2 to TRBJ1-5, with TRBD1 matching 7 bases. Losses at the gene ends were 3 bases for V and 3 bases for J; bases not matched to a gene: 5. Germline V gene data show CDR1 as SGHTA and CDR2 as FQGNSA. The CDR3 has 15 amino acids.

The rearrangement uses TRBV7-9 and TRBJ2-5, with D perhaps TRBD1 (6 bases). The J call is uncertain, as TRBJ2-7 better fits the DNA end. The CDR3 covers 16 residues. CDR1 and CDR2 from the germline V gene are SEHNR and FQNEAQ (reference sequence). The CDR3 reads CASTSRTGTSSYEQYF. As DNA, the CDR3 is TGTGCCAGCACCTCGCGCACCGGGACAAGCTCCTACGAGCAGTACTTC.

V gene TRBV28 combines with J gene TRBJ1-4; perhaps TRBD1 as D (5 bases). The CDR3 contains 17 residues. CDR1 and CDR2 (germline): MDHEN, SYDVKM. V was trimmed by 6 bases and J by 8 bases, leaving 25 bases between them. The DNA for the CDR3 is TGTGCCAGCAGCACAGTCCCCTTAACCAGGGAGGGCGAAAAACTGTTTTTT. Encoded protein: CASSTVPLTREGEKLFF.

Details on this clone: Germline is not matched at one junction end, which may reflect a read error. In the same sample, other DNA sequences code for this CDR3. The V gene is TRBV5-1, the J gene TRBJ1-6, with D perhaps TRBD1 (5 bases). The length of the CDR3 is 12 residues. From germline, CDR1 is SGHRS and CDR2 YFSETQ. CDR3: CASSPGDPPLHF. Here the CDR3 DNA reads TGCGCCAGCTCTCCGGGGGATCCACCTCTCCACTTT.

The CDR3 loop is CASSLASGRITDTQYF. CDR3 nucleotide sequence: TGCGCCAGCAGCTTGGCTAGCGGTAGAATCACAGATACGCAGTATTTT. The chain uses TRBV5-1 and TRBJ2-3, with 7 positions matching TRBD2. Per the germline V gene, CDR1 is SGHRS and CDR2 is YFSETQ. The CDR3 spans 16 residues. J lost 2 bases, V lost 0 bases, and 6 bases had no gene match.

V is TRBV19 and J is TRBJ1-5; the D gene is possibly TRBD1 (6 bases). The CDR3 is 14 residues long. CDR1 and CDR2 (germline): LNHDA, SQIVND (reference sequence). Deletions cut 4 bases from V and 7 bases from J, with 14 bases between. The CDR3 coding sequence is TGTGCCAGTAGTAACAGGGTGGCTGGCCAGCCCCAGCATTTT. As protein: CASSNRVAGQPQHF.

The rearrangement joins TRBV25-1 to TRBJ1-6; a possible D gene is TRBD1 (5 bases). The CDR3 has 11 residues. Trimming pared 6 bases from V and 14 bases from J, leaving 11 bases between. Germline values: CDR1 MGHDK, CDR2 SYGVNS. CDR3 amino acids: CASSAGRSLHF. The CDR3 coding sequence is TGTGCCAGCAGCGCAGGGAGGTCCCTCCACTTT.

This clone has a handful of counts. V and J are TRBV6-1 and TRBJ1-1; 7 nucleotides line up with TRBD1. The CDR3 sequence is 14 residues long. Germline loops: CDR1 MNHNS, CDR2 SASEGT. V shed 7 bases, J shed 0 bases, and the junction held 5 bases outside the gene matches. The CDR3 coding sequence is TGTGCCAGCATCCTCGACAGGGTGAACACTGAAGCTTTCTTT. Translated: CASILDRVNTEAFF.

The chain employs TRBV9 and TRBJ1-3, with TRBD1 matching over 8 bases. CDR3 length: 15 residues. V lost 3 bases to trimming and J lost 3 bases; unmatched junction nucleotides: 5. Germline assignment: CDR1 SGDLS and CDR2 YYNGEE. The CDR3 region has the DNA TGTGCCAGCAGCGACCTACAGGGGGATGGAAACACCATATATTTT. Its protein product is CASSDLQGDGNTIYF. Looking up the rest from reference TRBV9 and TRBJ1-3 gives the full variable domain: DSGVTQTPKHLITATGQRVTLRCSPRSGDLSVYWYQQSLDQGLQFLIQYYNGEERAKGNILERFSAQQFPDLHSELNLSSLELGDSALYFCASSDLQGDGNTIYFGEGSWLTVV.

The chain has TRBV6-6 and TRBJ2-7, with D unclear. The CDR3 contains 15 residues. The V end lost 6 bases, the J end lost 1 base, and 16 bases lay between the germline ends. Looked up from germline, CDR1 is MNHNY and CDR2 is SVGAGI (reference sequence). The CDR3 DNA follows: TGTGCCAGCAGCGACTTTTCCAGCGAGTCCTACGAGCAGTACTTC. Its protein product is CASSDFSSESYEQYF.